In this sample, the clone carrying this T cell receptor beta chain turned up many times. This sample was taken from a study of T-cell memory formation after mild COVID-19. Germline-derived CDR1 and CDR2 are SGHRS and YFSETQ. There are 15 residues in the CDR3. V was shortened by 0 bases and J by 3 bases, with 13 bases between the two germline ends. From the 5' RACE reads, TCRdb called clonotypes with MiXCR, one entry per CDR3 protein. The table includes 65,000 to 90,000 distinct CDR3 sequences, 11% to 15% detected once. The sequence derives from an adult woman who had mild COVID-19 (a few samples of this study predate the infection). Cell type and time point are not known. Sequenced: PBMCs or a T cell subset sorted from them (not recorded which). V gene TRBV5-1 combines with J gene TRBJ2-7; weak D call: TRBD1 (5 bases). The CDR3 coding sequence is TGCGCCAGCAGCTTGGGGCAGGGAACAATCTACGAGCAGTACTTC. Translating gives CASSLGQGTIYEQYF.